This TCR beta chain stems from a study of long-term antiretroviral therapy in people with HIV. Researchers report immunoSEQ v3.0 was run at survey level. Sequencing targeted roughly 40,000-55,000 T-cell genomes per sample. The assay was immunoSEQ multiplex PCR, and TCRdb's table has in-frame clones only and misses some. The repertoire holds 24,000 or so clones, with approximately 88% as singletons. The study drew at least one pre-ART and at least two post-ART PBMC samples from every donor. Study-level findings and limits: Diversity remained lower than transplant donor controls, even though it increased after ART.

Notes on this clone: The antigen remains unidentified.

CDR1 is SGHDT, CDR2 YYEEEE, per germline. V was pared by 4 bases and J by 4 bases, with 8 bases of the junction left unmatched. This CDR3 region has 15 residues. This sample comprised unsorted PBMCs, obtained 4.3 years after starting antiretroviral therapy. The chain couples TRBV5-6 to TRBJ2-5, with 9 bases that match TRBD1. The receptor's source is a man younger than 40 with HIV. In nucleotides, the CDR3 is TGTGCCAGCAGCCCTGACAGGGGGATCAGAGAGACCCAGTACTTC. As protein: CASSPDRGIRETQYF. The full variable domain, completed using reference TRBV5-6 and TRBJ2-5, is DAGVTQSPTHLIKTRGQQVTLRCSPKSGHDTVSWYQQALGQGPQFIFQYYEEEERQRGNFPDRFSGHQFPNYSSELNVNALLLGDSALYLCASSPDRGIRETQYFGPGTRLLVL.